A single sample is the source of the 26 T cell receptor beta chains below, sequenced in a study of tumor-infiltrating lymphocytes in oesophageal squamous cell carcinoma. TCRdb re-called the PCR reads with MiXCR, one entry per CDR3 protein. The sample carries about 13,000 distinct CDR3 sequences, 54% recorded once. What was sequenced was esophageal tumor tissue. These receptors all come from a male donor with esophageal squamous cell carcinoma.

This rearrangement joins TRBV7-9 to TRBJ2-5; D might be TRBD1 (6 bases). Germline V gene sequence: CDR1 SEHNR, CDR2 FQNEAQ (reference sequence). The V and J ends lost 7 bases and 1 base respectively, with 10 bases between them. This CDR3 contains 13 residues. CDR3: CASTLGAQETQYF. Written as DNA, the CDR3 is TGTGCCAGCACCCTGGGGGCCCAAGAGACCCAGTACTTC. Drawing the rest from reference TRBV7-9 and TRBJ2-5, the complete variable domain is DTGVSQNPRHKITKRGQNVTFRCDPISEHNRLYWYRQTLGQGPEFLTYFQNEAQLEKSRLLSDRFSAERPKGSFSTLEIQRTEQGDSAMYLCASTLGAQETQYFGPGTRLLVL.

This clonotype was counted ten times or more. The V call is TRBV18, the J call TRBJ2-3, with no clear D. V lost 3 bases to trimming and J lost 4 bases, with 11 bases between them. The CDR3 is made up of 14 amino acids. Germline CDR1 and CDR2: KGHSH and LQKENI. The CDR3 loop reads CASSPARFPDTQYF. The CDR3, as DNA: TGTGCCAGCTCACCGGCTCGGTTCCCAGATACGCAGTATTTT.

V is TRBV7-6 and J is TRBJ2-1; D call uncertain. The CDR3 covers 14 residues. V was trimmed by 0 bases and J by 7 bases, leaving 10 bases between them. Per the germline V gene, CDR1 is SGHVS and CDR2 is FNYEAQ. CDR3 in DNA: TGTGCCAGCAGCTTAGCGGCCGGCGGAAATGAGCAGTTCTTC. Encoded protein: CASSLAAGGNEQFF.

This clonotype is large (0.1 to 1%) by share. The CDR3 reads CASSLATSGNTGELFF. In DNA form, the CDR3 reads TGTGCCAGCAGCTTAGCGACTAGCGGGAACACCGGGGAGCTGTTTTTT. V is TRBV7-6 and J is TRBJ2-2; TRBD2 matches 9 bases. The CDR3 consists of 16 residues. With V trimmed by 0 bases and J by 1 base, 0 bases remained unmatched. Germline V CDR1 and CDR2: SGHVS, FNYEAQ.

In its sample, this clonotype was seen many times. A read error is possible here, since a much larger clone lies one base away. The rearrangement uses TRBV6-1 and TRBJ2-1; D gene unclear. CDR3 length: 14 residues. Trimming pared 2 bases from V and 10 bases from J, leaving 15 bases between. Germline V gene sequence: CDR1 MNHNS, CDR2 SASEGT. CDR3 in amino acids: CASSEIQSSYEQFF. CDR3 bases: TGTGCCAGCAGTGAAATTCAGAGCTCCTACGAGCAGTTCTTC.

V and J are TRBV11-3 and TRBJ2-3; 14 bases line up with TRBD2. The germline gives CDR1 SGHNT, CDR2 YENEEA. J lost 14 bases, V lost 5 bases, and 21 bases had no gene match. The CDR3 is made up of 18 amino acids. The CDR3 DNA follows: TGTGCCAGCAGCCCGAGACTAGCGGGGGGGCCAGACACCGGGGAGCTGTATTTT. Translated, it gives CASSPRLAGGPDTGELYF.

J is TRBJ2-3 and V is TRBV7-9; D gene uncertain. The DNA end favors TRBJ1-1, so the J call may be wrong. Germline-derived CDR1 and CDR2 are SEHNR and FQNEAQ (reference sequence). The CDR3 length is 13 residues. The CDR3 DNA is TGTGCCAGCAGCGCCCTCGTTAACGGCGAAGCTTTCTTT. Amino acids: CASSALVNGEAFF.

The genes are TRBV2 and TRBJ2-5; 8 positions match TRBD2. Near its end, the DNA agrees better with TRBJ2-1, so the J call may be wrong. Germline CDR1 and CDR2: SNHLY and FYNNEI. There are 13 residues in the CDR3. CDR3 residues: CASKQRELDEQFF. In DNA, the CDR3 is TGTGCCAGCAAACAGCGGGAGTTAGATGAGCAGTTCTTC.

CDR3 in amino acids: CAISETSVRNEQFF. The CDR3 coding sequence is TGTGCCATCAGTGAAACCAGCGTGAGGAATGAGCAGTTCTTC. The chain links TRBV10-3 to TRBJ2-1; D gene ambiguous. The CDR3 is 14 amino acids. Germline assignment: CDR1 ENHRY and CDR2 SYGVKD. Trimming cost V 3 bases and J 7 bases, with 13 bases left between them.

The chain employs TRBV7-8 and TRBJ2-5; D gene unclear. Near its end, the DNA agrees better with TRBJ2-7, so the J call may be wrong. This CDR3 has 14 amino acids. Germline CDR1 is SGHVS and CDR2 is FQNEAQ. Here the CDR3 DNA reads TGTGCCAGCAGCCCCGGGCTGGATGGCTACGAGCAGTACTTC. Amino acid sequence: CASSPGLDGYEQYF.

This rearrangement joins TRBV9 to TRBJ1-6, with D hard to call. Trimming stripped 1 base from V and 0 bases from J, with 2 bases between. CDR1 SGDLS and CDR2 YYNGEE come from the germline V gene. The CDR3 spans 14 residues. The chain's CDR3 is CASSVNSYNSPLHF. The DNA of the CDR3 is TGTGCCAGCAGCGTAAACTCCTATAATTCACCCCTCCACTTT.

The chain is built from TRBV10-3 and TRBJ2-7; 11 positions agree with TRBD2. The DNA end is more similar to TRBJ2-5, so the J call may be wrong. Germline CDR1 ENHRY, CDR2 SYGVKD. CDR3 length: 16 amino acids. CDR3 amino acids: CAISESGTSGQETQYF. The DNA for the CDR3 is TGTGCCATCAGTGAGTCGGGGACTAGCGGACAAGAGACCCAGTACTTC.

This chain connects TRBV5-4 to TRBJ2-7; D might be TRBD2 (6 bases). The length of the CDR3 is 14 residues. Germline V lookup: CDR1 SGHNT, CDR2 YYREEE (reference sequence). V lost 4 bases and J lost 0, with 11 bases in between. In nucleotides, the CDR3 is TGTGCCAGCAGCGTTGGGGGGAGCTCCTACGAGCAGTACTTC. Its translation is CASSVGGSSYEQYF.

A note on this clonotype: Lacking the conserved final phenylalanine or tryptophan, this CDR3 likely reflects a read error. No DNA is shown, since the ends of the CDR3 on it are uncertain; the CDR3 is the one TCRdb lists. The chain links TRBV7-8 to TRBJ2-3; TRBD1, as called in the table, went unchecked against the DNA. CDR1 is SGHVS, CDR2 FQNEAQ, per germline. Ends included, the CDR3 has 15 residues. The CDR3: CASSSDRDGEQYFGP.

The chain uses TRBV7-2 and TRBJ2-7, with 7 bases identical to TRBD2. The germline V gene encodes CDR1 SGHTA and CDR2 FQGNSA. The CDR3 contains 14 residues. With V trimmed by 8 bases and J by 5 bases, 12 bases remained unmatched. The CDR3 nucleotides read TGTGCCAGCTCCTTTTATGAGCGGGGCGACGAGCAGTACTTC. Translation gives CASSFYERGDEQYF.

J is TRBJ2-5 and V is TRBV10-2; 9 bases are shared with TRBD2. The CDR3 contains 13 residues. In germline, CDR1 is WSHSY, CDR2 SAAADI. The trim removed 9 bases at V and 4 bases at J, leaving 6 bases unmatched. The CDR3 sequence is CARSSGSGETQYF. The DNA for the CDR3 is TGCGCCAGGAGTAGCGGGAGCGGAGAGACCCAGTACTTC.

A word on this clonotype: Lacking the conserved final phenylalanine or tryptophan, this CDR3 likely reflects a read error. The DNA is left out, because the CDR3 cannot be placed on it with certainty; the CDR3 is given as TCRdb lists it. This chain joins TRBV7-8 and TRBJ2-6; TRBD2 is the table's D call, not checked against the DNA. Germline CDR1 SGHVS, CDR2 FQNEAQ. The CDR3 sequence runs 17 residues, both termini included. The CDR3 loop is CASSFRGRGPDTQYFGA.

This chain joins TRBV7-6 and TRBJ2-5; 8 bases fit TRBD1. The last part of the DNA fits TRBJ2-1 better; the J call may be wrong. Germline V CDR1 and CDR2: SGHVS, FNYEAQ. The CDR3 spans 16 residues. Written as DNA, the CDR3 is TGTGCCAGCAGCTCGGACAGGGAATCTGGCTACAATGAGCAGTTCTTC. Protein: CASSSDRESGYNEQFF.

This clonotype has ten or more counts. V is TRBV5-1 and J is TRBJ2-2, with D possibly being TRBD2 (5 bases). The CDR3 runs 16 residues. Germline CDR1 is SGHRS and CDR2 is YFSETQ. V was shortened by 0 bases and J by 1 base, with 10 bases between the two germline ends. The CDR3 sequence is CASSLDSAGNTGELFF. The CDR3 coding sequence is TGCGCCAGCAGCTTGGATTCGGCGGGGAACACCGGGGAGCTGTTTTTT. The complete variable domain, with remaining parts taken from reference TRBV5-1 and TRBJ2-2, reads KAGVTQTPRYLIKTRGQQVTLSCSPISGHRSVSWYQQTPGQGLQFLFEYFSETQRNKGNFPGRFSGRQFSNSRSEMNVSTLELGDSALYLCASSLDSAGNTGELFFGEGSRLTVL.

This sequence joins TRBV6-5 and TRBJ2-6; possibly TRBD2 for D (5 bases). This CDR3 is built from 13 residues. V lost 5 bases to trimming and J lost 8 bases, with 10 bases between them. Germline-derived CDR1 and CDR2 are MNHEY and SVGAGI. The CDR3 reads CASSEGRSNVLTF. The CDR3 coding sequence is TGTGCCAGCAGTGAGGGCAGATCCAACGTCCTGACTTTC.

Only one count was recorded for this clonotype. The chain uses TRBV6-8 and TRBJ1-2; 7 bases align to TRBD1. The CDR3 extends over 11 amino acids. The junction had 0 bases not matched to a gene; V was cut back by 7 bases and J by 4 bases. Germline CDR1 is MNHGY and CDR2 is SAAAGT. CDR3 nucleotide sequence: TGTGCCAGCAACAGGGGCTATGGCTACACCTTC. Translated: CASNRGYGYTF.

The V gene is TRBV27, the J gene TRBJ2-3; TRBD1 might be the D (5 bases). The J call may be faulty, since TRBJ2-5 better matches the DNA end. This CDR3 has 16 amino acids. The germline CDR1 and CDR2 sequences are MNHEY and SMNVEV (reference sequence). DNA of the CDR3: TGTGCCAGCAGCAAAATACCAGGGAACTACGAGGAGACCCAGTACTTC. This codes for CASSKIPGNYEETQYF.

V is TRBV6-6 and J is TRBJ2-3; TRBD1 agrees at 7 bases. The CDR3 spans 15 residues. Looked up from germline, CDR1 is MNHNY and CDR2 is SVGAGI (reference sequence). After removal of 2 bases from V and 11 bases from J, the junction contained 13 bases not matched to a gene. CDR3 in amino acids: CASSYSPGQTYEQYF. In DNA form, the CDR3 reads TGTGCCAGCAGTTACAGCCCGGGACAGACCTACGAGCAGTATTTT.

This chain connects TRBV7-2 to TRBJ1-4; a possible D gene is TRBD1 (6 bases). Trimming left V 0 bases short and J 10 bases short, with 15 bases between. The CDR3 contains 15 residues. Germline values: CDR1 SGHTA, CDR2 FQGNSA. The CDR3 region is CASSLAGQGRGKLFF. In DNA form, the CDR3 reads TGTGCCAGCAGCTTAGCGGGGCAGGGCAGGGGAAAACTGTTTTTT.

The V and J genes are TRBV11-2 and TRBJ2-4; D possibly matches TRBD1 or TRBD2 (5 bases each). The J call may be incorrect, as the DNA end agrees better with TRBJ2-5. Germline assignment: CDR1 SGHAT and CDR2 FQNNGV. The length of the CDR3 is 13 residues. CDR3 residues: CASSHGGQETQYF. In DNA, the CDR3 is TGTGCCAGCAGCCATGGGGGACAAGAGACCCAGTACTTC.

Comment on this clonotype: The CDR3 does not end in the conserved phenylalanine or tryptophan, so this is likely a read error. It is unclear where the CDR3 begins or ends on the DNA, so no DNA is shown, and the CDR3 is as TCRdb lists it. V usage is TRBV7-6 and J usage is TRBJ2-5; the table names TRBD2, a call not compared with the DNA. The CDR3 is 17 residues long, counting both termini. Germline CDR1 and CDR2: SGHVS and FNYEAQ. CDR3: CASSSLGPPVDTQYFGA.